The rows below give T cell receptor beta chains drawn from one sample of a study of cytomegalovirus exposure and HLA in healthy donors. Generated by immunoSEQ multiplex PCR, the TCRdb table keeps only in-frame clones and is missing some. Here the sample spans approximately 150,000 clones, around 80% being singletons. Sequencing used PBMCs. Source of these receptors: a human donor in good health. Each CDR3 is given with its conserved first and last residue. The order of the fields is V gene, D gene, clone size, J gene, CDR3 protein, CDR3 DNA. A D gene is named only where the DNA matches it firmly. Expanded clones get a size class; other rows say once, few or many, or leave the size out.

>TRBV2|.|few|TRBJ1-1
CASSGRGNTEAFF
TGTGCCAGCAGTGGCAGGGGGAACACTGAAGCTTTCTTT
>TRBV28|TRBD1|few|TRBJ1-1
CASRRTGGVTEAFF
TGTGCCAGCAGACGGACAGGGGGCGTCACTGAAGCTTTCTTT
>TRBV11-2|.|few|TRBJ2-2
CASTLGGVVGTGELFF
TGTGCCAGCACCCTAGGAGGGGTAGTAGGAACCGGGGAGCTGTTTTTT
>TRBV5-8|.|.|TRBJ1-1
CASSWDIMNTEAFF
TGTGCCAGCAGCTGGGACATTATGAACACTGAAGCTTTCTTT
>TRBV28|.|.|TRBJ1-1
CASRRSPISPTEAFF
TGTGCCAGCAGACGGAGCCCCATTAGCCCCACTGAAGCTTTCTTT
>TRBV19|TRBD2|.|TRBJ2-3
CASSHIRPSGGTDTQYF
TGTGCCAGTAGCCACATCCGACCTAGCGGGGGCACAGATACGCAGTATTTT
>TRBV6-6|.|.|TRBJ2-7
CASTYHYEQYF
TGTGCCAGCACCTATCACTACGAGCAGTACTTC
>TRBV19|.|.|TRBJ1-5
CASSMTAPPTGGGRLGNQPQHF
TGTGCCAGTAGTATGACCGCTCCCCCGACTGGGGGGGGGAGGTTGGGCAATCAGCCCCAGCATTTT
>TRBV7-9|.|.|TRBJ2-2
CASSLGSVNTGELFF
TGTGCCAGCAGCTTAGGTTCAGTTAACACCGGGGAGCTGTTTTTT
>TRBV7-8|TRBD1|.|TRBJ1-2
CASSTKPRTGNYGYTF
TGTGCCAGCAGCACCAAACCCAGGACAGGCAACTATGGCTACACCTTC
>TRBV6-5|.|.|TRBJ2-7
CASRLGGEQYF
TGTGCCAGCAGGCTTGGAGGCGAGCAGTACTTC
>TRBV19|.|.|TRBJ2-1
CASSIEGQRYNEQFF
TGTGCCAGTAGTATTGAGGGACAACGATACAATGAGCAGTTCTTC
>TRBV1|.|once|TRBJ1-6
CKGPSPPGQTNSPLHF
TGCAAGGGGCCAAGTCCGCCGGGACAAACCAATTCACCCCTCCACTTT
>TRBV7-7|TRBD1|.|TRBJ1-1
CASSPWTGSDEAFF
TGTGCTAGCAGCCCATGGACAGGGTCGGATGAAGCTTTCTTT